This T cell receptor beta chain was obtained from a study of shared clonotypes between healthy human individuals. Some clones are missing from TCRdb's copy, which holds only in-frame ones; the method was immunoSEQ multiplex PCR. The profile shows about 1 million clones, about 80% of them singletons. For this clone: What it binds is unknown.

Germline V gene data show CDR1 as ENHRY and CDR2 as SYGVKD. Trimming removed 2 bases from V and 3 bases from J, with 8 bases in between. This CDR3 has 14 amino acids. Findings and caveats of the study: An effect of sequencing depth on clonotype sharing among donors was expected.

The chain has TRBV10-3 and TRBJ2-1; D remains ambiguous. The sample taken for sequencing was memory CD4+ T cells sorted from blood. Subset meaning: CD45RA-negative fraction. This receptor was identified in a man younger than 30 in good health. The CDR3 is CAISEGGYYNEQFF. CDR3 bases: TGTGCCATCAGTGAGGGCGGATACTACAATGAGCAGTTCTTC.